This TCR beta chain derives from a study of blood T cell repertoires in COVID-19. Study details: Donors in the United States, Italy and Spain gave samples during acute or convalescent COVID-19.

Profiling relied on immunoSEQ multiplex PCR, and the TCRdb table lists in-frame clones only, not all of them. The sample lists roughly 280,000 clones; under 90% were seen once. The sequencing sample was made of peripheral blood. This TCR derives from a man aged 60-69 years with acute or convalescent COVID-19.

The CDR3: CASSAFRDTQYF. CDR3 coding DNA: TGTGCCAGCAGTGCTTTCAGAGATACGCAGTATTTT. The chain has TRBV12-3 or TRBV12-4 and TRBJ2-3; D is undetermined. The CDR3 loop spans 12 amino acids. The germline V and J ends were trimmed by 5 bases and 5 bases, with 8 bases remaining between them.